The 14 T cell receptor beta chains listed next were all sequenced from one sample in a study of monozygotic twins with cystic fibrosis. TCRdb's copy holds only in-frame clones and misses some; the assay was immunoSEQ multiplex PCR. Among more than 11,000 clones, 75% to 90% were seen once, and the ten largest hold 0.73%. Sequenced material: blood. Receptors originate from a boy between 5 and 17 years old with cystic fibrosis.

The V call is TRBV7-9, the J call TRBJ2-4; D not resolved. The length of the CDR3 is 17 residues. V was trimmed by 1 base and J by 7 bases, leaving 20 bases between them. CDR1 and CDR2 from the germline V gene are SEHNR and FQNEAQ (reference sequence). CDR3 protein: CASSLGMGSPDTNIQYF. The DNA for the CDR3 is TGTGCCAGCAGCTTAGGAATGGGCAGTCCTGACACGAACATTCAGTACTTC.

Written as DNA, the CDR3 is TGTGCCAGCAGTGAAGCGCGGGGGCCCCAGCATTTT. This encodes CASSEARGPQHF. The chain couples TRBV6-1 to TRBJ1-5; D unresolved. The CDR3 covers 12 residues. V lost 0 bases, J lost 9 bases, and 6 bases lay in between. The germline V gene encodes CDR1 MNHNS and CDR2 SASEGT.

CDR3 in DNA: TGTGCCAGCAGCTCCGGGGGCGACCAAGTAGAGCAGTACTTC. Translation: CASSSGGDQVEQYF. V and J are TRBV7-6 and TRBJ2-7, with D possibly called TRBD1 or TRBD2 (6 bases each). V dropped 4 bases and J dropped 7 bases, with 17 bases sitting between them. Germline-derived CDR1 and CDR2 are SGHVS and FNYEAQ. The CDR3 runs 14 residues.

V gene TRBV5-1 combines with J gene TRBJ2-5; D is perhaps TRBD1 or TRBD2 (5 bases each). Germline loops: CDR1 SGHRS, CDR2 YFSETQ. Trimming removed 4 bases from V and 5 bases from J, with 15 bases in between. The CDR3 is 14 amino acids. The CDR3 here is CASSEGSMGETQYF. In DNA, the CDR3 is TGCGCCAGCAGCGAGGGGAGTATGGGGGAGACCCAGTACTTC.

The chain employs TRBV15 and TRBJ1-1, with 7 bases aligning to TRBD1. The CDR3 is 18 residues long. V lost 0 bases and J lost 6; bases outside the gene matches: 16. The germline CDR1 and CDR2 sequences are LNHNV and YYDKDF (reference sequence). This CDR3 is CATSRDLRGQVRKAEAFF. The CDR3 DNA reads TGTGCCACCAGCAGAGATTTAAGGGGGCAGGTTCGGAAGGCTGAAGCTTTCTTT.

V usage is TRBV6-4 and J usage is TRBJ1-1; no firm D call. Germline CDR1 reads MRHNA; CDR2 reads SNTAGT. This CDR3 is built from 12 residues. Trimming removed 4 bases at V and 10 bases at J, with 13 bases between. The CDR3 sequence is CASSAFALGAFF. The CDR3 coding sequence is TGTGCCAGCAGTGCCTTTGCCCTGGGAGCTTTCTTT.

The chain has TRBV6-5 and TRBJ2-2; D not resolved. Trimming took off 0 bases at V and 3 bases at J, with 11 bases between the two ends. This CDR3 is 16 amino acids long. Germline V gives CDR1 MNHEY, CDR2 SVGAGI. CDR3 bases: TGTGCCAGCAGTTACTCGACGACACCTTACACCGGGGAGCTGTTTTTT. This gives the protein CASSYSTTPYTGELFF.

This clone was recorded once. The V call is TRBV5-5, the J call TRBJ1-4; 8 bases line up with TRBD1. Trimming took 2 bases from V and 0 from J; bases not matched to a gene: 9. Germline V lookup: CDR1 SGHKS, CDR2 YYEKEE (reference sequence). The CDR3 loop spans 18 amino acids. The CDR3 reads CASSFRDRFYATNEKLFF. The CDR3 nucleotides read TGTGCCAGCAGCTTCCGGGACAGGTTCTATGCAACTAATGAAAAACTGTTTTTT. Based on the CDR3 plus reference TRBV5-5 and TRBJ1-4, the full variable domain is DAGVTQSPTHLIKTRGQQVTLRCSPISGHKSVSWYQQVLGQGPQFIFQYYEKEERGRGNFPDRFSARQFPNYSSELNVNALLLGDSALYLCASSFRDRFYATNEKLFFGSGTQLSVL.

The CDR3 DNA reads as TGTGCCAGCTCACCCCGGAGGACAGGGGTGGATGGCTACACCTTC. The encoded protein is CASSPRRTGVDGYTF. The rearrangement joins TRBV18 to TRBJ1-2; 9 bases match TRBD1. Trimming removed 3 bases from V and 6 bases from J; junction bases left unmatched: 8. CDR1 and CDR2 (germline): KGHSH, LQKENI. The length of the CDR3 is 15 residues.

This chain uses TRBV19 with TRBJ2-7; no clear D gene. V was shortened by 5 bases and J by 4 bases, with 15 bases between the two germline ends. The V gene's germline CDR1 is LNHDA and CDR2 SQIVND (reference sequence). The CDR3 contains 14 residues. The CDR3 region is CASSPHRAPYEQYF. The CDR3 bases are TGTGCCAGTAGTCCCCACCGGGCTCCTTACGAGCAGTACTTC. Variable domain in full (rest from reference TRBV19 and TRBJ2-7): DGGITQSPKYLFRKEGQNVTLSCEQNLNHDAMYWYRQDPGQGLRLIYYSQIVNDFQKGDIAEGYSVSREKKESFPLTVTSAQKNPTAFYLCASSPHRAPYEQYFGPGTRLTVT.

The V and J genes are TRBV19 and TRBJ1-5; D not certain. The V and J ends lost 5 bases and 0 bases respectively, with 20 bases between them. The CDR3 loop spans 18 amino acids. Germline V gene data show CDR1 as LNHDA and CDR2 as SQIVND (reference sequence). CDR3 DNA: TGTGCCAGTAGTTGTCTGAATGTTGAGCTGGATAGCAATCAGCCCCAGCATTTT. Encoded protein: CASSCLNVELDSNQPQHF.

CDR3 residues: CAWRRGTSVNYEQYF. CDR3 in DNA: TGTGCCTGGAGACGGGGGACTAGCGTCAACTACGAGCAGTACTTC. V gene TRBV30 combines with J gene TRBJ2-7; 10 nucleotides match TRBD2. The CDR3 is 15 residues long. Unmatched junction bases numbered 8, after V lost 3 bases and J lost 3 bases. CDR1 and CDR2 (germline): GTSNPN, SVGIG (reference sequence).

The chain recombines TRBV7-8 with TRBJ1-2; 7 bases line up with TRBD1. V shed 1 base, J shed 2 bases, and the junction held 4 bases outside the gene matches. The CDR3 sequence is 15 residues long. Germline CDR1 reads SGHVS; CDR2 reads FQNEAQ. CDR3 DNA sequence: TGTGCCAGCAGCTTAGGACAGGGACCAAACTATGGCTACACCTTC. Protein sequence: CASSLGQGPNYGYTF.

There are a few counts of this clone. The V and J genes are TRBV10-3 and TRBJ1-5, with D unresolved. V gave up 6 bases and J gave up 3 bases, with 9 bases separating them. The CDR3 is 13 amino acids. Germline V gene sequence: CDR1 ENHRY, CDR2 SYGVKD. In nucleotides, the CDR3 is TGTGCCATCAGGGGAGGGCTCAATCAGCCCCAGCATTTT. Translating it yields CAIRGGLNQPQHF.